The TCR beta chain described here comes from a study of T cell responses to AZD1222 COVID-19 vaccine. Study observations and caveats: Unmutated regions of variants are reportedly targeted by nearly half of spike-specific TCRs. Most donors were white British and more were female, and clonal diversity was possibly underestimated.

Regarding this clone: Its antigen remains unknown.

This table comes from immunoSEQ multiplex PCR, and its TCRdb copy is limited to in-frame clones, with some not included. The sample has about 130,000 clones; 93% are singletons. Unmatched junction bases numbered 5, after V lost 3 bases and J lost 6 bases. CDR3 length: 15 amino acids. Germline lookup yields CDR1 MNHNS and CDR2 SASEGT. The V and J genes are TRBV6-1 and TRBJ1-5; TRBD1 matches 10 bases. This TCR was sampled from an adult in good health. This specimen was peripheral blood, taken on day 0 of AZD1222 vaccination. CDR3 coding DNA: TGTGCCAGCAGTGACGGGACAGGGGTTCTTCAGCCCCAGCATTTT. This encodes CASSDGTGVLQPQHF.